The 27 T cell receptor beta chains below all came from one sample that was sequenced in a study of T cell responses to AZD1222 COVID-19 vaccine. The repertoire was sequenced with immunoSEQ multiplex PCR; TCRdb's copy has only in-frame clones and lacks some. The table records 90,000 to 150,000 clones, 85% to 90% of them present only once. Sequencing used peripheral blood, obtained 28 days after the second AZD1222 dose. Every receptor here comes from an adult who received the AZD1222 COVID-19 vaccine.

V usage is TRBV4-2 and J usage is TRBJ2-2; 12 positions agree with TRBD1. Germline values: CDR1 LGHNA, CDR2 YNFKEQ. V trimming: 1 base; J trimming: 0 bases; junction bases outside the gene matches: 6. The CDR3 contains 19 residues. In DNA form, the CDR3 reads TGTGCCAGCAGCCAAGGGGGACAGGGGGCGCGGGCGAACACCGGGGAGCTGTTTTTT. Its protein is CASSQGGQGARANTGELFF.

The chain uses TRBV28 and TRBJ1-5; D is ambiguous. Trimming took 1 base from V and 1 from J, leaving 5 bases between them. Germline V gene data show CDR1 as MDHEN and CDR2 as SYDVKM. CDR3 length: 14 amino acids. The CDR3 DNA follows: TGTGCCAGCAGTTTATCGAGGAGCAATCAGCCCCAGCATTTT. It codes for CASSLSRSNQPQHF.

The V and J genes are TRBV28 and TRBJ2-1; D possibly corresponds to TRBD2 (5 bases). The V and J ends lost 6 bases and 0 bases respectively, with 12 bases between them. Germline V gene lookup returns CDR1 MDHEN and CDR2 SYDVKM. The CDR3 totals 15 residues. CDR3 protein: CASSEDLSSYNEQFF. CDR3 DNA: TGTGCCAGCAGCGAGGACTTAAGCTCCTACAATGAGCAGTTCTTC.

The chain links TRBV6-5 to TRBJ1-1; 8 nucleotides agree with TRBD1. The CDR3 loop spans 15 amino acids. Germline-derived CDR1 and CDR2 are MNHEY and SVGAGI. Trimming cost V 4 bases and J 5 bases; bases outside gene matches: 9. CDR3 sequence: CASSLRQGRITEAFF. The CDR3 bases are TGTGCCAGCAGTTTAAGACAGGGGAGGATAACTGAAGCTTTCTTT.

The genes are TRBV7-2 and TRBJ2-1; D is possibly TRBD1 (5 bases). V shed 2 bases and J shed 5 bases, with 13 bases lying between them. CDR1 is SGHTA and CDR2 is FQGNSA in the germline V gene. There are 15 residues in the CDR3. CDR3 bases: TGTGCCAGCAGCTTACAAGGGGCGCGCCACAATGAGCAGTTCTTC. Its translation is CASSLQGARHNEQFF. Together with reference TRBV7-2 and TRBJ2-1, the CDR3 gives the full variable domain: GAGVSQSPSNKVTEKGKDVELRCDPISGHTALYWYRQSLGQGLEFLIYFQGNSAPDKSGLPSDRFSAERTGGSVSTLTIQRTQQEDSAVYLCASSLQGARHNEQFFGPGTRLTVL.

The J gene is TRBJ1-2, the V gene TRBV18, with D unclear. The V end lost 3 bases, the J end lost 2 bases, and 16 bases lay between the germline ends. The germline CDR1 and CDR2 sequences are KGHSH and LQKENI. This CDR3 region has 16 residues. This CDR3 reads CASSPNFPMGNYGYTF. The CDR3 DNA reads TGTGCCAGCTCACCGAACTTTCCGATGGGGAACTATGGCTACACCTTC.

The sample holds one count of this clone. The V and J genes are TRBV7-2 and TRBJ2-3; no clear D gene. In germline, CDR1 is SGHTA, CDR2 FQGNSA. Trimming cost V 7 bases and J 2 bases, with 10 bases left between them. This CDR3 spans 13 amino acids. CDR3 nucleotides: TGTGCCAGCACCCTTGTGTCCACAGATACGCAGTATTTT. This sequence encodes CASTLVSTDTQYF. Complete variable domain (other parts from reference TRBV7-2 and TRBJ2-3): GAGVSQSPSNKVTEKGKDVELRCDPISGHTALYWYRQSLGQGLEFLIYFQGNSAPDKSGLPSDRFSAERTGGSVSTLTIQRTQQEDSAVYLCASTLVSTDTQYFGPGTRLTVL.

The rearrangement joins TRBV6-5 to TRBJ1-5; D remains unclear. CDR1 MNHEY and CDR2 SVGAGI come from the germline V gene. The V end was cut by 6 bases, the J end by 5 bases, with 11 bases between. The CDR3 length is 13 residues. This CDR3 reads CASSPHVYQPQHF. The CDR3 nucleotides are TGTGCCAGCAGCCCACACGTCTATCAGCCCCAGCATTTT.

V is TRBV7-2 and J is TRBJ2-7, with D possibly being TRBD2 (6 bases). CDR1 is SGHTA and CDR2 is FQGNSA in the germline V gene. CDR3 length: 14 amino acids. V lost 4 bases and J 3 bases, leaving 13 bases between the germline ends. CDR3 bases: TGTGCCAGCAGCTGGAATAGCGGAAACTACGAGCAGTACTTC. It translates to CASSWNSGNYEQYF.

This chain links TRBV5-1 with TRBJ1-2; possibly TRBD1 for D (5 bases). The CDR3 spans 14 residues. Trimming removed 4 bases from V and 3 bases from J, with 13 bases in between. The V gene's germline CDR1 is SGHRS and CDR2 YFSETQ. The CDR3 nucleotides read TGCGCCAGCAGCCCCTGGGGGGGAGACTATGGCTACACCTTC. It is translated as CASSPWGGDYGYTF. The full variable domain, its missing parts supplied by reference TRBV5-1 and TRBJ1-2, is KAGVTQTPRYLIKTRGQQVTLSCSPISGHRSVSWYQQTPGQGLQFLFEYFSETQRNKGNFPGRFSGRQFSNSRSEMNVSTLELGDSALYLCASSPWGGDYGYTFGSGTRLTVV.

The chain couples TRBV29-1 to TRBJ2-7, with a possible D match to TRBD2 (7 bases). Per the germline V gene, CDR1 is SQVTM and CDR2 is ANQGSEA. The CDR3 consists of 16 residues. Deletions cut 0 bases from V and 2 bases from J, with 17 bases between. Written as DNA, the CDR3 is TGCAGCGTTGAAGATACGGGGGGCAGATCAGCCTACGAGCAGTACTTC. Its protein product is CSVEDTGGRSAYEQYF.

The CDR3 nucleotides are TGTGCCAGCAGCTTAGCGACAGGGCTTAACTATGGCTACACCTTC. Translation: CASSLATGLNYGYTF. This chain uses TRBV7-9 with TRBJ1-2, with TRBD1 matching 7 bases. This CDR3 has 15 amino acids. V lost 0 bases, J lost 1 base, and 2 bases stayed unmatched. Germline-derived CDR1 and CDR2 are SEHNR and FQNEAQ (reference sequence).

The CDR3 sequence: CASSEPSSNQPQHF. CDR3 sequence (DNA): TGTGCCAGCAGTGAGCCCAGTAGCAATCAGCCCCAGCATTTT. The chain combines TRBV6-1 with TRBJ1-5, with D unclear. Looked up from germline, CDR1 is MNHNS and CDR2 is SASEGT. The CDR3 is 14 residues long. V was trimmed by 3 bases and J by 0 bases, leaving 6 bases between them.

Here the CDR3 DNA reads TGTGCCAGCAGCCGACGGGGCTGGAATGAAAAACTGTTTTTT. Translated, it gives CASSRRGWNEKLFF. The chain combines TRBV9 with TRBJ1-4; D perhaps matches TRBD1 (5 bases). Germline CDR1 SGDLS, CDR2 YYNGEE. The CDR3 sequence is 14 residues long. V lost 4 bases, J lost 5 bases, and 12 bases lay in between.

CDR3 region: CASSRDRSSYEQYF. The CDR3 DNA reads as TGTGCCAGCAGCCGGGACAGGAGCTCCTACGAGCAGTACTTC. J is TRBJ2-7 and V is TRBV7-3; 8 nucleotides align to TRBD1. V lost 5 bases, J lost 0 bases, and 3 bases stayed unmatched. CDR3 size: 14 residues. The V gene's germline CDR1 is SGHTA and CDR2 FQGTGA.

The chain has TRBV6-5 and TRBJ1-2, with D possibly matching TRBD1 (6 bases). This CDR3 is 13 amino acids long. The ends were cut back, 7 bases at V and 8 bases at J, with 17 bases in the middle. Germline V CDR1 and CDR2: MNHEY, SVGAGI. The CDR3 DNA sequence: TGTGCCAGCACCCTGGAGGGGGTAGGCGGCTACACCTTC. It is translated as CASTLEGVGGYTF.

V is TRBV5-8 and J is TRBJ2-5; 7 bases are shared with TRBD1. V shed 4 bases and J 2 bases; nucleotides not matched to a gene: 8. Germline assignment: CDR1 SGHTS and CDR2 YDEGEE. The CDR3 is 15 residues long. CDR3 loop: CASSITGVLQETQYF. The CDR3 DNA is TGTGCCAGCAGCATAACAGGGGTTTTACAAGAGACCCAGTACTTC.

This chain uses TRBV11-2 with TRBJ2-1; maybe TRBD2 (7 bases). The V end lost 8 bases, the J end lost 8 bases, and 10 bases lay between the germline ends. Germline values: CDR1 SGHAT, CDR2 FQNNGV. The CDR3 has 11 residues. In DNA form, the CDR3 reads TGTGCCAGCGAGGGGGGGGATGAGCAGTTCTTC. Its translation: CASEGGDEQFF.

The chain has TRBV6-5 and TRBJ1-2, with a weak D call TRBD1 (5 bases). CDR1 and CDR2 (germline): MNHEY, SVGAGI. V lost 8 bases and J 4 bases, leaving 8 bases between the germline ends. This CDR3 comprises 11 residues. The CDR3 sequence: CASGTVYGYTF. CDR3 sequence (DNA): TGTGCCAGCGGGACCGTCTATGGCTACACCTTC.

This rearrangement joins TRBV27 to TRBJ2-3, with TRBD2 as a possible D gene (6 bases). The CDR3 sequence is 15 residues long. Germline CDR1 is MNHEY and CDR2 is SMNVEV (reference sequence). V lost 6 bases and J lost 1, with 14 bases in between. The CDR3, as DNA: TGTGCCAGCAGCCTAAGTTGGGGGGGCACAGATACGCAGTATTTT. Encoded protein: CASSLSWGGTDTQYF.

This clone was detected once. This chain uses TRBV7-8 with TRBJ1-6; 8 nucleotides line up with TRBD1. V shed 5 bases, J shed 7 bases, and the junction held 7 bases outside the gene matches. Looked up from germline, CDR1 is SGHVS and CDR2 is FQNEAQ. The CDR3 is 15 amino acids. CDR3 nucleotides: TGTGCCAGCAGCACGAGACAGGGGATGAATTCACCCCTCCACTTT. Encoded protein: CASSTRQGMNSPLHF.

The chain recombines TRBV20-1 with TRBJ2-5, with D hard to call. Trimming took off 3 bases at V and 4 bases at J, with 6 bases between the two ends. Per the germline V gene, CDR1 is DFQATT and CDR2 is SNEGSKA (reference sequence). This CDR3 is 11 amino acids long. DNA for the CDR3: TGCAGTGCTAGTGCAGGAGAGACCCAGTACTTC. Amino acid sequence: CSASAGETQYF.

The CDR3: CASRRVFGQPQHF. The CDR3 DNA sequence: TGCGCCAGCAGGAGGGTTTTCGGACAACCCCAGCATTTT. The chain has TRBV5-1 and TRBJ1-5, with a tentative D call TRBD1 (5 bases). Trimming stripped 5 bases from V and 10 bases from J, with 16 bases between. This CDR3 region has 13 residues. Germline assignment: CDR1 SGHRS and CDR2 YFSETQ.

CDR3 coding DNA: TGTGCCACCAGCGGCCGGATGAGGGACAGCACAGATACGCAGTATTTT. Translated, it gives CATSGRMRDSTDTQYF. This chain connects TRBV15 to TRBJ2-3; D is perhaps TRBD1 or TRBD2 (5 bases each). The CDR3 is 16 amino acids. Trimming shortened V by 5 bases and J by 0 bases, and 15 bases separated the two germline ends. Germline CDR1 reads LNHNV; CDR2 reads YYDKDF (reference sequence).

This clone occurred once. The rearrangement uses TRBV7-8 and TRBJ1-5; D uncertain. This CDR3 contains 13 residues. Germline CDR1 SGHVS, CDR2 FQNEAQ. V was shortened by 0 bases and J by 5 bases, with 5 bases between the two germline ends. The CDR3 DNA follows: TGTGCCAGCAGCTTAGCGGGAGATCAGCCCCAGCATTTT. Amino acids: CASSLAGDQPQHF.

The rearrangement joins TRBV9 to TRBJ2-2, with 13 bases matching TRBD2. This CDR3 spans 16 amino acids. Germline CDR1 reads SGDLS; CDR2 reads YYNGEE. V lost 2 bases, J lost 8 bases, and 6 bases stayed unmatched. The CDR3: CASSVGTSGKLGELFF. CDR3 in DNA: TGTGCCAGCAGCGTCGGGACTAGCGGGAAATTGGGGGAGCTGTTTTTT.

The V gene is TRBV30, the J gene TRBJ2-7; the D call may be TRBD1 or TRBD2 (5 bases each). V dropped 4 bases and J dropped 1 base, with 11 bases sitting between them. The germline V gene has CDR1 GTSNPN and CDR2 SVGIG (reference sequence). The CDR3 consists of 13 residues. The CDR3 protein is CAWTGTASYEQYF. The CDR3 bases are TGTGCCTGGACAGGGACGGCTTCCTACGAGCAGTACTTC.